This TCR beta chain comes out of a study of blood T cells in healthy people across ages. Study results and limitations: Among long-lived donors, naive CD4+ cells were more numerous and diversity higher than in aged donors.

Peripheral blood samples of roughly 9.9 milliliters were drawn from each donor. For the second PCR, which ran for roughly 7 to 11 cycles, a sample-barcoded 5' primer and a J-beta primer mix were used. TCRdb reanalysed the 5' RACE reads using MiXCR and keeps one entry per CDR3 protein. The table has fewer than 2 million distinct CDR3 sequences, around 40% seen once. V lost 2 bases and J 2 bases, leaving 19 bases between the germline ends. Germline V CDR1 and CDR2: MNHEY, SVGEGT. The CDR3 has 18 residues. Concerning this clonotype: What it recognizes is unknown.

The source material was blood. The chain employs TRBV6-2 or TRBV6-3 and TRBJ2-1, with D perhaps matching TRBD1 or TRBD2 (6 bases each). This receptor was taken from a human donor in good health. The CDR3 DNA reads as TGTGCCAGCAGTTACCTCAAGGTACGGGGGCCTGCCTACAATGAGCAGTTCTTC. Amino acid sequence: CASSYLKVRGPAYNEQFF.